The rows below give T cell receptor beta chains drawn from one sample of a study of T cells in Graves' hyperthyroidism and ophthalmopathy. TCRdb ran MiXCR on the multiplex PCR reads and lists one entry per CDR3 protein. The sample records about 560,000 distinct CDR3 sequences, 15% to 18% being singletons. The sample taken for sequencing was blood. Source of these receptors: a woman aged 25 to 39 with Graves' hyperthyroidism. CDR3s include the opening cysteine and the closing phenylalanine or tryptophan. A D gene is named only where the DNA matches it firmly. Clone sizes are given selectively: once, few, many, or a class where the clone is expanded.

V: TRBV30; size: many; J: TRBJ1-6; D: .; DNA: TGTGCCTGGAGGGTATGGAATTCACCCCTCCACTTT; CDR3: CAWRVWNSPLHF
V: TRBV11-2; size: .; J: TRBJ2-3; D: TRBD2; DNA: TGTGCCAGCAGCTTGGGACTAGCGAGCCTTAGCACAGATACGCAGTATTTT; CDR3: CASSLGLASLSTDTQYF
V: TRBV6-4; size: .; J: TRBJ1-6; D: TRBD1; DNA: TGTGCCAGCAGTTACCTAGACAGGGGACAAGGCTCCTATAATTCATCCCTCCACTTT; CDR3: CASSYLDRGQGSYNSSLHF
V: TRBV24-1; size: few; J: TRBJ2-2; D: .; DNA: TGTGCCACCAGTGACTCAGACATGTTCACCGGGGAGCTGTTTTTT; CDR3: CATSDSDMFTGELFF
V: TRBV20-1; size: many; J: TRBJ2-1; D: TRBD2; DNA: TGCAGTGCTAGAGGGGGGGGTGCGGGAGCTTTCGGATACAATGAGCAGTTCTTC; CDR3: CSARGGGAGAFGYNEQFF
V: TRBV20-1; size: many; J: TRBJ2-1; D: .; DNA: TGCAGTGCTAGAGGCGGGTCGGACAATGAGCAGTTCTTC; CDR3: CSARGGSDNEQFF
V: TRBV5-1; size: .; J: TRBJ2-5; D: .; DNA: TGCGCCAGCAGCTTATGCTCCCCGGAGACCCAGTACTTC; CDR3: CASSLCSPETQYF
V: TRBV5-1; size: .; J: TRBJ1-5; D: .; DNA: TGCGCCAGCAGCTTGGCGGGGACTACTGATCAGCCCCAGCATTTT; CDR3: CASSLAGTTDQPQHF
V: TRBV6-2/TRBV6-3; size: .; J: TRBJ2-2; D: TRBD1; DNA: TGTGCCAGCAGAACGAGACAGGGAGAGGCCGGGGAGCTGTTTTTT; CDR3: CASRTRQGEAGELFF
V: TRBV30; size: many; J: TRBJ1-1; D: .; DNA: TGTGCCTGGGTAGGCCTCTTCGGTGAAGCTTTCTTT; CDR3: CAWVGLFGEAFF
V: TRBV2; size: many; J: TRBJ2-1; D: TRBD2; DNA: TGTGCCAGCAGTAAGGGACTAGCGGGAGGGAGTGAGCAGTTCTTC; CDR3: CASSKGLAGGSEQFF
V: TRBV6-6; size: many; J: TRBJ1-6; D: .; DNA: TGTGCCAGCAGTTACGACGGGGTTAATTCACCCCTCCACTTT; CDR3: CASSYDGVNSPLHF
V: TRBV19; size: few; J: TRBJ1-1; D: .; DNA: TGTGCCAGTAGTATAGTGTCAGGGGCCACCACTGAAGCTTTCTTT; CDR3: CASSIVSGATTEAFF
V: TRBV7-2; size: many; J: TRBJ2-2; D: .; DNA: TGTGCCAGCAGCTTGACTAGGACGAACACCGGGGAGCTGTTTTTT; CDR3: CASSLTRTNTGELFF
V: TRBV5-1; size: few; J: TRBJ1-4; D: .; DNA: TGCGCCAGCAGCTTACAGGTTGCAACTAATGAAAAACTGTTTTTT; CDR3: CASSLQVATNEKLFF
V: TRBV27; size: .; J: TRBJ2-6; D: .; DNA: TGTGCCAGCACCCAGATTGGGGCCAACGTCCTGACTTTC; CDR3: CASTQIGANVLTF